The 19 T cell receptor beta chains in this list originate from one sample, sequenced in a study of cytomegalovirus exposure and HLA in healthy donors. The PCR employed 60 Vbeta primers together with 13 Jbeta primers. Sequencing was performed with immunoSEQ multiplex PCR; in TCRdb, only in-frame clones are kept and a portion is missing. The sample comprises more than 95,000 clones, roughly 78% of which are singletons, and about a tenth rests with the top ten. Sample: PBMCs. These receptors were obtained from a man aged 25 to 40 in good health and CMV-seropositive.

The chain couples TRBV7-6 to TRBJ1-2; D gene unclear. The CDR3 spans 13 residues. CDR1 and CDR2 (germline): SGHVS, FNYEAQ. The V end was cut by 5 bases, the J end by 0 bases, with 7 bases between. The CDR3 DNA sequence: TGTGCCAGCAGCCGCGGATCTAACTATGGCTACACCTTC. It is translated as CASSRGSNYGYTF.

This sequence joins TRBV5-6 and TRBJ2-2, with 10 bases identical to TRBD1. This CDR3 comprises 16 residues. V was clipped by 4 bases and J by 6 bases; unmatched bases: 9. CDR1 is SGHDT and CDR2 is YYEEEE in the germline V gene. This CDR3 is CASSPLTGGLSGELFF. As DNA, the CDR3 is TGTGCCAGCAGCCCACTGACAGGGGGCCTTTCCGGGGAGCTGTTTTTT.

This chain joins TRBV5-4 and TRBJ2-1, with D maybe TRBD1 (6 bases). The germline V gene encodes CDR1 SGHNT and CDR2 YYREEE (reference sequence). Trimming removed 0 bases at V and 8 bases at J, with 9 bases between. This CDR3 has 13 residues. The CDR3 region has the DNA TGTGCCAGCAGCTTGGGGGGGCGGGATGAGCAGTTCTTC. Translation gives CASSLGGRDEQFF.

The chain is built from TRBV7-9 and TRBJ1-1, with a tentative D call TRBD1 (6 bases). V lost 3 bases to trimming and J lost 4 bases, with 15 bases between them. The CDR3 runs to 15 residues. Germline-derived CDR1 and CDR2 are SEHNR and FQNEAQ (reference sequence). This CDR3 reads CASSFDYTGSTEAFF. The CDR3 DNA follows: TGTGCCAGCAGCTTCGACTACACAGGGAGCACTGAAGCTTTCTTT. The full variable domain, its missing parts supplied by reference TRBV7-9 and TRBJ1-1, is DTGVSQNPRHKITKRGQNVTFRCDPISEHNRLYWYRQTLGQGPEFLTYFQNEAQLEKSRLLSDRFSAERPKGSFSTLEIQRTEQGDSAMYLCASSFDYTGSTEAFFGQGTRLTVV.

The chain employs TRBV30 and TRBJ2-3; no clear D gene. CDR3 length: 12 residues. V was trimmed by 0 bases and J by 2 bases, leaving 3 bases between them. CDR1 is GTSNPN, CDR2 SVGIG, per germline (reference sequence). CDR3 residues: CAWSVITDTQYF. CDR3 nucleotide sequence: TGTGCCTGGAGTGTCATCACAGATACGCAGTATTTT.

The chain joins TRBV7-9 to TRBJ2-7; 11 positions agree with TRBD1. The CDR3 spans 16 residues. Trimming cost V 3 bases and J 3 bases; bases outside gene matches: 7. Germline V gives CDR1 SEHNR, CDR2 FQNEAQ (reference sequence). CDR3 loop: CASSFHRDRGNYEQYF. In DNA, the CDR3 is TGTGCCAGCAGCTTCCACCGGGACAGGGGGAACTACGAGCAGTACTTC.

This CDR3 reads CASSRTGELGGYTF. The CDR3 DNA follows: TGTGCCAGCAGTCGGACAGGGGAACTGGGTGGCTACACCTTC. The chain carries TRBV27 and TRBJ1-2, with 9 positions matching TRBD1. Germline lookup yields CDR1 MNHEY and CDR2 SMNVEV (reference sequence). CDR3 length equals 14 residues. V lost 5 bases to trimming and J lost 7 bases; unmatched junction nucleotides: 8.

J is TRBJ1-4 and V is TRBV9; 7 positions match TRBD1. Germline CDR1 reads SGDLS; CDR2 reads YYNGEE. The CDR3 consists of 15 residues. The J segment lost 7 bases and the V segment lost 3 bases, leaving 9 bases of the junction unmatched. CDR3: CASSGSTGDSEKLFF. The CDR3 bases are TGTGCCAGCAGCGGATCCACAGGGGATAGTGAAAAACTGTTTTTT.

V and J are TRBV29-1 and TRBJ1-1; TRBD1 matches at 9 bases. The CDR3 spans 14 residues. Germline CDR1 and CDR2: SQVTM and ANQGSEA. V was pared by 0 bases and J by 4 bases, with 3 bases of the junction left unmatched. In DNA, the CDR3 is TGCAGCGTTGAAGATCGGGGACAGGGCACTGAAGCTTTCTTT. It yields the protein CSVEDRGQGTEAFF.

On this clone: Because the CDR3 is missing its conserved closing phenylalanine or tryptophan, this is likely a read error. J is TRBJ1-5 and V is TRBV6-4, with D maybe TRBD1 (5 bases). Between the trimmed V and J ends, which lost 4 bases and 7 bases, there was a span of 11 bases. The germline CDR1 and CDR2 sequences are MRHNA and SNTAGT. The CDR3 runs to 13 residues. CDR3 sequence reads: CASSGGPGQPQHL. The CDR3 DNA follows: TGTGCCAGCAGTGGGGGCCCGGGCCAGCCCCAGCATCTT.

This clone was recorded a few times. The chain couples TRBV27 to TRBJ1-5, with 9 bases matching TRBD1. V was pared by 4 bases and J by 5 bases, with 9 bases of the junction left unmatched. The CDR3 consists of 16 residues. Germline CDR1 MNHEY, CDR2 SMNVEV (reference sequence). As DNA, the CDR3 is TGTGCCAGCAGTTCATACAACAGGGGGCTTCATCAGCCCCAGCATTTT. Its translation: CASSSYNRGLHQPQHF.

The chain links TRBV4-1 to TRBJ1-1; the D gene is possibly TRBD1 (5 bases). CDR3 length: 14 amino acids. V was cut by 6 bases and J by 2 bases, with 13 bases left in between. Germline V gene lookup returns CDR1 MGHRA and CDR2 YSYEKL. The CDR3 spells CASRAMGGNTEAFF. CDR3 nucleotide sequence: TGCGCCAGCAGGGCGATGGGGGGAAACACTGAAGCTTTCTTT.

V gene TRBV6-5 combines with J gene TRBJ1-2; 8 bases are a match to TRBD1. This CDR3 region has 13 residues. Trimming at V came to 6 bases and at J to 7 bases, leaving 7 bases not matched to a gene. Per germline, CDR1 MNHEY and CDR2 SVGAGI. The CDR3 is CASRSDRASGYTF. The CDR3 DNA sequence: TGTGCCAGCAGATCGGACAGGGCCAGTGGCTACACCTTC.

The chain links TRBV5-1 to TRBJ2-7; 10 bases agree with TRBD2. Per the germline V gene, CDR1 is SGHRS and CDR2 is YFSETQ. V was clipped by 2 bases and J by 2 bases; unmatched bases: 4. This CDR3 has 15 amino acids. The CDR3 is CASSLAGGGPYEQYF. CDR3 DNA: TGCGCCAGCAGCTTAGCGGGGGGGGGACCCTACGAGCAGTACTTC.

Here the CDR3 reads CASSLRLAGAADTQYF. The CDR3 nucleotides read TGTGCCAGCAGCCTACGACTAGCGGGAGCTGCAGATACGCAGTATTTT. The rearrangement links TRBV7-8 to TRBJ2-3; 12 nucleotides match TRBD2. The CDR3 totals 16 residues. Germline trimming cut 5 bases from V and 4 bases from J; bases unmatched to any gene: 7. CDR1 and CDR2 (germline): SGHVS, FQNEAQ.

This clone was detected only once. The chain employs TRBV6-1 and TRBJ2-1; TRBD2 aligns across 11 bases. V was pared by 1 base and J by 0 bases, with 8 bases of the junction left unmatched. The CDR3 has 19 residues. The germline V gene encodes CDR1 MNHNS and CDR2 SASEGT. This CDR3 reads CASSEEGSGRGGSYNEQFF. In DNA form, the CDR3 reads TGTGCCAGCAGTGAAGAGGGTAGCGGGAGGGGGGGCTCCTACAATGAGCAGTTCTTC.

This clone was recorded only once. The chain uses TRBV28 and TRBJ2-7, with no clear D. V lost 5 bases, J lost 2 bases, and 13 bases lay in between. The CDR3 is 14 residues long. Germline CDR1 reads MDHEN; CDR2 reads SYDVKM. The CDR3 here is CASSLTTATYEQYF. The CDR3 DNA is TGTGCCAGCAGTCTGACGACTGCGACCTACGAGCAGTACTTC.

This clone showed up just once. This chain links TRBV28 with TRBJ1-4, with TRBD1 as a possible D gene (6 bases). The CDR3 totals 15 residues. The V end lost 5 bases, the J end lost 2 bases, and 12 bases lay between the germline ends. Germline V gene sequence: CDR1 MDHEN, CDR2 SYDVKM. Here the CDR3 reads CASSPTGLTNEKLFF. The CDR3 DNA is TGTGCCAGCAGTCCAACAGGGCTTACTAATGAAAAACTGTTTTTT.

The rearrangement uses TRBV28 and TRBJ2-7; possibly TRBD1 for D (6 bases). Trimming cost V 8 bases and J 3 bases, with 20 bases left between them. Germline lookup yields CDR1 MDHEN and CDR2 SYDVKM. This CDR3 spans 15 amino acids. The CDR3, as DNA: TGTGCCAGCCGGGGCAGACAGGACGCCCGCTACGAGCAGTACTTC. Protein: CASRGRQDARYEQYF.